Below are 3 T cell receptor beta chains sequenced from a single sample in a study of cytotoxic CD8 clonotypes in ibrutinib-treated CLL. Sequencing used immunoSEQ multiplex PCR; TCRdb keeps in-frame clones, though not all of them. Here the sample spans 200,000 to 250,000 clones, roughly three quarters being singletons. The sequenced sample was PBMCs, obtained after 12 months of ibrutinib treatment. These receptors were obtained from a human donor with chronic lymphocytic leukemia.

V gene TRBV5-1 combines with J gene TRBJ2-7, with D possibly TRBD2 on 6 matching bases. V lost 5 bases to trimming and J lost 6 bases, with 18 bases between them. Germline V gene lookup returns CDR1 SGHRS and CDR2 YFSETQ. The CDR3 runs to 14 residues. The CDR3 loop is CASRRDSGVVEQYF. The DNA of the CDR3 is TGCGCCAGCAGACGAGACTCGGGGGTGGTCGAGCAGTACTTC.

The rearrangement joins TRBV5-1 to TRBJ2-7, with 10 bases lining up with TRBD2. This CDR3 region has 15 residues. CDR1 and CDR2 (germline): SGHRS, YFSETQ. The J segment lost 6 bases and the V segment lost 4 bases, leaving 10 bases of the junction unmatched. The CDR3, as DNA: TGCGCCAGCAGCCTAGCCGGGACTAGCGCGGTCGAGCAGTACTTC. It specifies CASSLAGTSAVEQYF.

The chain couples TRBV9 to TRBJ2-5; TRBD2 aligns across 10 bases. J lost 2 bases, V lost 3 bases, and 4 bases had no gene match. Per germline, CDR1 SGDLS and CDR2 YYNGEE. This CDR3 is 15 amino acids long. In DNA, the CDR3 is TGTGCCAGCAGCGCATCAGCGGGGGGGCAAGAGACCCAGTACTTC. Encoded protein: CASSASAGGQETQYF.